What follows describes a single TCR beta chain. Its antigen is currently unknown. The PCR employed 60 Vbeta primers together with 13 Jbeta primers. The data were produced by immunoSEQ multiplex PCR, yet TCRdb's version contains in-frame clones alone and is incomplete. Of approximately 70,000 clones listed, around 78% are singletons. These data originate in a study of cytomegalovirus exposure and HLA in healthy donors. Study findings and constraints: Serostatus for CMV was the only available immune exposure information.

Sample: PBMCs. The sequence was collected from a man aged 45-65 years in good health and CMV-seronegative.

CDR3 coding DNA: TGTGCCAGCAGCTTAGTGGTAGCGGGGGTAGAGCAGTACTTC. Its translation is CASSLVVAGVEQYF. V and J are TRBV7-2 and TRBJ2-7, with 9 bases that match TRBD2. The CDR3 consists of 14 residues. The V segment lost 1 base and the J segment 7 bases; nucleotides outside the gene matches: 5. Looked up from germline, CDR1 is SGHTA and CDR2 is FQGNSA.